This is a list of T cell receptor beta chains from one sample in a study of blood T cell repertoires in COVID-19. This table comes from immunoSEQ multiplex PCR, and its TCRdb copy is limited to in-frame clones, with some not included. Among about 310,000 clones listed, around 87% were seen once. The material sequenced was peripheral blood. The receptors come from a woman aged 50 to 65 who had recovered from COVID-19. Both conserved end residues are part of each CDR3. Fields, in order: CDR3 DNA, CDR3 protein, J gene, V gene, clone size, D gene. The D gene is left open where the match is weak. A row's size may be missing; if present it is once, few, many or a size class.

TGTGCCAGTAGTATAACCCAGTCCACCGGGGAGCTGTTTTTT CASSITQSTGELFF TRBJ2-2 TRBV19 NA NA
TGTGCCAGCAGCTTAGGGAGGTATAGTGGGACTGAAGCTTTCTTT CASSLGRYSGTEAFF TRBJ1-1 TRBV7-2 once NA
TGTGCCAGCAGTTTACCGCACGCCCGGACTACATCCACAGATACGCAGTATTTT CASSLPHARTTSTDTQYF TRBJ2-3 TRBV28 NA NA
TGCGCCAGCTCGTCCTCGGAAGAAGGGGCCTACGAGCAGTACTTC CASSSSEEGAYEQYF TRBJ2-7 TRBV4-1 once NA
TGCGCCAGCAGCTTCGGGGGGCTAAAAGAAAAACTGTTTTTT CASSFGGLKEKLFF TRBJ1-4 TRBV5-1 NA NA
TGTGCCAGCAGTGTTAGGGGGACAGGTGATAGCAATCAGCCCCAGCATTTT CASSVRGTGDSNQPQHF TRBJ1-5 TRBV6-1 NA TRBD1
TGTGCCAGCAGTTGGCGGGCTAGCTCCTACGAGCAGTACTTC CASSWRASSYEQYF TRBJ2-7 TRBV27 NA NA
TGTGCCAGCAGCCATCCGGCGCGGGAGCAGTTCTTC CASSHPAREQFF TRBJ2-1 TRBV7-8 NA NA
TGTGCCAGCAGTTACCCTGGACAGGGAAACACCGGGGAGCTGTTTTTT CASSYPGQGNTGELFF TRBJ2-2 TRBV6-5 NA TRBD1
TGTGCCTGGAGTGGTCCGGGAGGGCCGGCGGGAGAGCAGTACTTC CAWSGPGGPAGEQYF TRBJ2-7 TRBV30 NA TRBD2
TGTGCCAGCAGCCAAAGGGAGCATAACACCGGGGAGCTGTTTTTT CASSQREHNTGELFF TRBJ2-2 TRBV3-1/TRBV3-2 NA NA
TGCGCCAGCAGCTTGGTACTGAACACCGGGGAGCTGTTTTTT CASSLVLNTGELFF TRBJ2-2 TRBV5-1 NA NA
TGTGCCAGCAGGTACCAGGGGAAACTTAGCGGGGTTACCAGCTCCTACGAGCAGTACTTC CASRYQGKLSGVTSSYEQYF TRBJ2-7 TRBV6-8 NA TRBD2
TGCGCCAGCAGCCCCCGGACAGGGGAATATGGCTACACCTTC CASSPRTGEYGYTF TRBJ1-2 TRBV5-1 NA TRBD1
TGCAGCGGCTCCGGGATCATGAACACTGAAGCTTTCTTT CSGSGIMNTEAFF TRBJ1-1 TRBV29-1 NA NA
TGTGCCAGAAGCTGGGACACTAGCAATCAGCCCCAGCATTTT CARSWDTSNQPQHF TRBJ1-5 TRBV5-3 NA NA
TGTGCCAGCAGTTACTCGGCGGGAGAAATCGAGACCCAGTACTTC CASSYSAGEIETQYF TRBJ2-5 TRBV6-5 NA TRBD2
TGTGCCATCAGTGAACTAGCGGGATCCAACGAGCAGTACTTC CAISELAGSNEQYF TRBJ2-7 TRBV10-3 NA TRBD2
TGTGCCAGCAAGGGGCGCGAGCAGTACTTC CASKGREQYF TRBJ2-7 TRBV27 NA NA
TGTGCCAGCAGTGCGCCCCCCCGGACAGGGTTGGACGAGCAGTACTTC CASSAPPRTGLDEQYF TRBJ2-7 TRBV28 NA TRBD1
TGTGCCTGGAGTGTACTGACACAGGATACGCAGTATTTT CAWSVLTQDTQYF TRBJ2-3 TRBV30 few NA
TGTGCCAGCAGTCCTTGGAGGGGATCCTACAATGAGCAGTTCTTC CASSPWRGSYNEQFF TRBJ2-1 TRBV7-9 NA NA
TGTGCCAGCAGCCTCTACAGGGCGGAAACTGAAGCTTTCTTT CASSLYRAETEAFF TRBJ1-1 TRBV6-2/TRBV6-3 NA NA
TGTGCCACCAGTGATATAACTAGCGGGAGGGAAAAGGAGCAGTACTTC CATSDITSGREKEQYF TRBJ2-7 TRBV24-1 NA TRBD2
TGCGCCAGCAGCCAAGATCATCAGGGCGCCGGGGAGCTGTTTTTT CASSQDHQGAGELFF TRBJ2-2 TRBV4-3 NA NA
TGTGCCAGCAGCCGGGACTGGACAGATACGCAGTATTTT CASSRDWTDTQYF TRBJ2-3 TRBV7-2 NA NA
TGTGCCACCAGCAGAGGGTACAGGGATAGCAATCAGCCCCAGCATTTT CATSRGYRDSNQPQHF TRBJ1-5 TRBV15 NA NA
TGCAGCGTTGAAGGCTGGGGACAGGGGGCCTCTGAAGCTTTCTTT CSVEGWGQGASEAFF TRBJ1-1 TRBV29-1 NA TRBD1
TGTGCCAGCAGCCAAGACGTGCAGGGTCTGGATACGCAGTATTTT CASSQDVQGLDTQYF TRBJ2-3 TRBV3-1/TRBV3-2 NA NA
TGTGCCAGCAGCTTAAGGGGGGTGAGCACTGAAGCTTTCTTT CASSLRGVSTEAFF TRBJ1-1 TRBV7-3 NA NA
TGTGCCAGCAGTTGGTTTACCTGGGAGATGAACACTGAAGCTTTCTTT CASSWFTWEMNTEAFF TRBJ1-1 TRBV6-2/TRBV6-3 NA NA
TGTGCCAGCAGCCCCGTCCGGGATGAGCAGTTCTTC CASSPVRDEQFF TRBJ2-1 TRBV9 NA NA
TGTGCCACCAGCTTCGGGGCAGATACGCAGTATTTT CATSFGADTQYF TRBJ2-3 TRBV15 NA NA
TGCGCCAGCACCCCGGGACTAGCGAGGAATGAGCAGTTCTTC CASTPGLARNEQFF TRBJ2-1 TRBV10-2 NA TRBD2
TGTGCCAGCAGCTTAGAACACCAAGGGACATTATACAATGAGCAGTTCTTC CASSLEHQGTLYNEQFF TRBJ2-1 TRBV7-8 NA NA
TGCGCCAGAGAAAAGCTTGACACTGAAGCTTTCTTT CAREKLDTEAFF TRBJ1-1 TRBV10-1 NA NA
TGTGCCAGCAGCTATACAGGGGAGAGAACTGGCTACACCTTC CASSYTGERTGYTF TRBJ1-2 TRBV6-6 NA TRBD1
TGTGCCAGCTCACCCGGCAGGGTGGGCACCGGGGAGCTGTTTTTT CASSPGRVGTGELFF TRBJ2-2 TRBV18 NA NA
TGTGCCAGCAGTTTGAGCCCCGAGACCCAGTACTTC CASSLSPETQYF TRBJ2-5 TRBV12-3/TRBV12-4 NA NA
TGTGCCACCGCCTATAACACGCCCGGGACAGGGGCTTCCGAGCAGTACTTC CATAYNTPGTGASEQYF TRBJ2-7 TRBV15 NA TRBD1
TGTGCCAGCAGCGTAGGAGCGGGAGTAGCCTACAATGAGCAGTTCTTC CASSVGAGVAYNEQFF TRBJ2-1 TRBV9 once TRBD2
TGTGCCAGCAGTTACTCGAGCAGGGCTGGCAATCAGCCCCAGCATTTT CASSYSSRAGNQPQHF TRBJ1-5 TRBV6-2/TRBV6-3 few NA
TGTGCCAGCAGTGAGTCTACAGCGAACACCGGGGAGCTGTTTTTT CASSESTANTGELFF TRBJ2-2 TRBV6-2/TRBV6-3 NA NA
TGTGCCAGCTCACCGGAGGGACCCCAGCCCCAGCATTTT CASSPEGPQPQHF TRBJ1-5 TRBV18 NA NA
TGTGCCAGCAGGGTTAACAGGGTGACCAACACTGAAGCTTTCTTT CASRVNRVTNTEAFF TRBJ1-1 TRBV7-2 NA NA
TGTGCCAGCAGCTCCTTGGACAGGGATGAGCAGTACTTC CASSSLDRDEQYF TRBJ2-7 TRBV7-2 NA TRBD1
TGCGCCAGCAGCCTACAGGGGGTTGGCCCCTACGAGCAGTACTTC CASSLQGVGPYEQYF TRBJ2-7 TRBV5-1 once TRBD1
TGTGCCAGCAGCCAAGACGCAGGGGGCCGGGGCTACACCTTC CASSQDAGGRGYTF TRBJ1-2 TRBV3-1/TRBV3-2 once TRBD1
TGTGCCAGCAGCCGCGGGACTAGCAGCTCCTACGAGCAGTACTTC CASSRGTSSSYEQYF TRBJ2-7 TRBV6-2/TRBV6-3 NA TRBD2
TGTGCCAGCAGTTTACCCGGGACCGGGGAGCTGTTTTTT CASSLPGTGELFF TRBJ2-2 TRBV28 NA NA
TGTGCCAGCAGTTTAGGGCTAGCTGTTTCCGAGCAGTACTTC CASSLGLAVSEQYF TRBJ2-7 TRBV28 NA NA